Presented here are 10 T cell receptor beta chains from one specimen sequenced in a study of cytomegalovirus exposure and HLA in healthy donors. PCR employed 60 Vbeta and 13 Jbeta primers. Profiling relied on immunoSEQ multiplex PCR, and the TCRdb table lists in-frame clones only, not all of them. This sample has tens of thousands of clones, with 10% found just once. Source material: PBMCs. The receptors derive from a man between 60 and 75 years old in good health and CMV-seropositive.

The gene calls are TRBV5-1 and TRBJ1-2; TRBD1 matches at 9 bases. J lost 5 bases, V lost 3 bases, and 5 bases had no gene match. Germline loops: CDR1 SGHRS, CDR2 YFSETQ. The CDR3 contains 14 residues. CDR3: CASSSDRGRYGYTF. The CDR3, as DNA: TGCGCCAGCAGCTCGGACAGGGGTAGATATGGCTACACCTTC.

The V call is TRBV28, the J call TRBJ2-7; 7 nucleotides align to TRBD1. The V segment lost 8 bases and the J segment 2 bases; nucleotides outside the gene matches: 15. Germline V gene sequence: CDR1 MDHEN, CDR2 SYDVKM. The CDR3 has 16 residues. The CDR3 sequence: CASASASGTETYEQYF. CDR3 coding DNA: TGTGCCAGCGCCTCGGCGTCCGGGACAGAAACCTACGAGCAGTACTTC.

This clone has a handful of counts. The chain links TRBV11-3 to TRBJ2-2; 8 bases align to TRBD1. The length of the CDR3 is 15 residues. Germline CDR1 reads SGHNT; CDR2 reads YENEEA. V dropped 5 bases and J dropped 2; count of bases not matched to a gene: 4. Here the CDR3 DNA reads TGTGCCAGCAGCCCCGGACAGGGAAACACCGGGGAGCTGTTTTTT. This gives the protein CASSPGQGNTGELFF.

The table lists this clone with a few counts. This chain joins TRBV6-5 and TRBJ1-1; 12 positions agree with TRBD1. V dropped 6 bases and J dropped 4; count of bases not matched to a gene: 6. Germline values: CDR1 MNHEY, CDR2 SVGAGI. This CDR3 spans 15 amino acids. The CDR3 loop reads CASRSGQGAVTEAFF. The CDR3 nucleotides are TGTGCCAGCAGGTCGGGACAGGGGGCGGTCACTGAAGCTTTCTTT.

This sequence joins TRBV14 and TRBJ2-2; D is possibly TRBD2 (6 bases). This CDR3 has 12 residues. The ends were cut back, 2 bases at V and 16 bases at J, with 14 bases in the middle. Per the germline V gene, CDR1 is SGHDN and CDR2 is FVKESK. Here the CDR3 DNA reads TGTGCCAGCAGCCAAAACGGGGGTTTGGCGTTTTTT. This translates into CASSQNGGLAFF.

The chain links TRBV28 to TRBJ2-4; no reliable D call. The germline V and J ends were trimmed by 10 bases and 0 bases, with 13 bases remaining between them. CDR1 MDHEN and CDR2 SYDVKM come from the germline V gene. CDR3 length: 14 amino acids. The CDR3 reads CATSGGVAKNIQYF. CDR3 DNA: TGTGCCACTTCCGGCGGTGTAGCCAAAAACATTCAGTACTTC.

This sequence joins TRBV5-1 and TRBJ1-1; 7 bases are shared with TRBD1. Unmatched junction bases numbered 4, after V lost 4 bases and J lost 1 base. The CDR3 contains 14 residues. Germline V lookup: CDR1 SGHRS, CDR2 YFSETQ. DNA for the CDR3: TGCGCCAGCAGCCGGGACAGCTGGAACACTGAAGCTTTCTTT. As protein: CASSRDSWNTEAFF.

This clone was detected only a few times. The chain is built from TRBV7-3 and TRBJ2-7; TRBD1 is a possible D gene (6 bases). The CDR3 is 16 residues long. Trimming cost V 6 bases and J 4 bases, with 22 bases left between them. Germline V gives CDR1 SGHTA, CDR2 FQGTGA. The CDR3 nucleotides are TGTGCCAGCAGTGAAGCGGAAGGGACACAACGATACGAGCAGTACGTC. Translating gives CASSEAEGTQRYEQYV.

This clone was detected a few times. V usage is TRBV7-2 and J usage is TRBJ1-2; D may be TRBD1 (6 bases). Germline V gives CDR1 SGHTA, CDR2 FQGNSA. Trimming stripped 5 bases from V and 7 bases from J, with 14 bases between. The CDR3 is 13 residues long. The CDR3 DNA reads as TGTGCCAGCAGCGTCAGGGGACGAGGTGGCTACACCTTC. This translates into CASSVRGRGGYTF.

This clone has only a few counts. Within the sample, other DNA sequences also encode this same CDR3. The rearrangement joins TRBV27 to TRBJ1-2; 10 bases are a match to TRBD1. The V gene end was trimmed by 6 bases and the J gene end by 8 bases; junction bases not matched to a gene: 9. CDR1 and CDR2 (germline): MNHEY, SMNVEV (reference sequence). The CDR3 has 14 residues. The CDR3 reads CASRKSGTGEGYTF. The CDR3 nucleotides are TGTGCCAGCAGAAAATCCGGGACAGGGGAAGGCTACACCTTC.